This TCR beta chain was observed in a study of T cell responses to AZD1222 COVID-19 vaccine. For the study at large: Analysis merged second doses at about 4 or about 12 weeks. Study findings and constraints: Sampling captured repertoires only after the peak T cell response. Unmutated variant regions are reportedly the target of nearly half of TCRs that are spike-specific. Seropositivity was recorded at baseline in only a handful of AZD1222 recipients.

In this sample, this clone turned up a few times. Its target is unknown. Clones were sequenced by immunoSEQ multiplex PCR, and TCRdb holds only the in-frame ones, with some missing. This table holds approximately 110,000 clones, more than 85% found once. Germline V gene sequence: CDR1 SGDLS, CDR2 YYNGEE. V lost 0 bases to trimming and J lost 0 bases, with 8 bases between them. There are 15 residues in the CDR3. The material was peripheral blood, obtained on day 0 of AZD1222 vaccination. The J gene is TRBJ2-3, the V gene TRBV9; D is unresolved. The receptor was isolated from an adult in good health. DNA of the CDR3: TGTGCCAGCAGCGTAGTTGGATTGAGCACAGATACGCAGTATTTT. It encodes CASSVVGLSTDTQYF.